The rows below give T cell receptor beta chains drawn from one sample of a study of CD8 T cells in ankylosing spondylitis. MiXCR was run by TCRdb on the 5' RACE reads, yielding one entry per CDR3 protein. The sample holds around 210,000 distinct CDR3 sequences, approximately 7.6% seen once. The sequenced sample was blood, either unsorted or a sorted T cell fraction (not recorded which). The receptors originated from a female donor with ankylosing spondylitis or in good health (not recorded which). The CDR3 runs from the conserved cysteine through the conserved F or W. Fields, in order: CDR3 DNA, CDR3 protein, V gene, J gene, clone size, D gene. The D gene is left open where the match is weak. The size of a clone is reported for some rows only, either as once, few or many, or as a class for expanded clones.

CDR3nt: TGTGCCAGCAGCCTCAGCGGGGGCCCCTACAATGAGCAGTTCTTC; CDR3aa: CASSLSGGPYNEQFF; v_gene: TRBV2; j_gene: TRBJ2-1; abundance: many; d_gene: TRBD2
CDR3nt: TGCGCCACCACACAGGGGGCGCAGGGTACCGGGGAGCTGTTTTTT; CDR3aa: CATTQGAQGTGELFF; v_gene: TRBV5-1; j_gene: TRBJ2-2; abundance: -; d_gene: TRBD1
CDR3nt: TGCAGTGCCCGCATTGACGGCACCGGGGAGCTGTTTTTT; CDR3aa: CSARIDGTGELFF; v_gene: TRBV20-1; j_gene: TRBJ2-2; abundance: many; d_gene: -
CDR3nt: TGTGCCAGCAGCTTTACAGTACCCCCCGGGGAGCTGTTTTTT; CDR3aa: CASSFTVPPGELFF; v_gene: TRBV7-6; j_gene: TRBJ2-2; abundance: few; d_gene: -
CDR3nt: TGTGCCAGCAGCTTAGGTTCCACAGGGTCCTACGAGCAGTACTTC; CDR3aa: CASSLGSTGSYEQYF; v_gene: TRBV7-7; j_gene: TRBJ2-7; abundance: many; d_gene: -
CDR3nt: TGTGCCAGCATCCGGGGACTAGCGGGAGGGGGAAGAAACAATGAGCAGTTCTTC; CDR3aa: CASIRGLAGGGRNNEQFF; v_gene: TRBV11-2; j_gene: TRBJ2-1; abundance: -; d_gene: TRBD2
CDR3nt: TGCAGTGCCCCCTCCGGGGAAGGAGGCAATCAGCCCCAGCATTTT; CDR3aa: CSAPSGEGGNQPQHF; v_gene: TRBV20-1; j_gene: TRBJ1-5; abundance: -; d_gene: -
CDR3nt: TGTGCCAGCAGCTCATCCCGACTAGCGGGGAATGAGCAGTTCTTC; CDR3aa: CASSSSRLAGNEQFF; v_gene: TRBV7-9; j_gene: TRBJ2-1; abundance: -; d_gene: TRBD2
CDR3nt: TGCGCCAGCAGCTTGGCCGTTTCAGGGAACACTGAAGCTTTCTTT; CDR3aa: CASSLAVSGNTEAFF; v_gene: TRBV5-1; j_gene: TRBJ1-1; abundance: many; d_gene: -
CDR3nt: TGTGCCAGCAGTGGAGGGCCCCACACTGAAGCTTTCTTT; CDR3aa: CASSGGPHTEAFF; v_gene: TRBV12-3/TRBV12-4; j_gene: TRBJ1-1; abundance: many; d_gene: -
CDR3nt: TGTGCCAGCAGCTTAGGCCGGGCATCGGAACGTTACGAGCAGTACTTC; CDR3aa: CASSLGRASERYEQYF; v_gene: TRBV7-2; j_gene: TRBJ2-7; abundance: -; d_gene: -
CDR3nt: TGCGCCAGCAGCTACAGGGAAACCTCAGCCAACGTCCTGACTTTC; CDR3aa: CASSYRETSANVLTF; v_gene: TRBV5-1; j_gene: TRBJ2-6; abundance: many; d_gene: -
CDR3nt: -; CDR3aa: CISVSEALVEGLGREGLGNEQFF; v_gene: TRBV7-5; j_gene: TRBJ2-1; abundance: many; d_gene: -
CDR3nt: TGCAGCGTTTCCCCCGGGACAGGGGCATTTGAGCAGTTCTTC; CDR3aa: CSVSPGTGAFEQFF; v_gene: TRBV29-1; j_gene: TRBJ2-1; abundance: -; d_gene: TRBD1
CDR3nt: TGTGCCAGCAAAGGGCAGGGAGCGTACAGTGAGCAGTTCTTC; CDR3aa: CASKGQGAYSEQFF; v_gene: TRBV12-3/TRBV12-4; j_gene: TRBJ2-1; abundance: many; d_gene: -
CDR3nt: TGTGCCAGCAGCGGTATGGATACGCAGTATTTT; CDR3aa: CASSGMDTQYF; v_gene: TRBV5-5; j_gene: TRBJ2-3; abundance: many; d_gene: -
CDR3nt: TGTGCCAGCAGACCGACTAGCGGGAATTTACAAGAGACCCAGTACTTC; CDR3aa: CASRPTSGNLQETQYF; v_gene: TRBV6-5; j_gene: TRBJ2-5; abundance: many; d_gene: TRBD2
CDR3nt: TGCAGCGTTAGTAGAGGGGAACGGGTCACTGAAGCTTTCTTT; CDR3aa: CSVSRGERVTEAFF; v_gene: TRBV29-1; j_gene: TRBJ1-1; abundance: many; d_gene: -
CDR3nt: TGCAGCGTCACCTGGGGTGGGGGAACTAATGAAAAACTGTTTTTT; CDR3aa: CSVTWGGGTNEKLFF; v_gene: TRBV29-1; j_gene: TRBJ1-4; abundance: many; d_gene: -
CDR3nt: TGTGCCAGCAGCTTATACCCCGTTCCGGACAGTTCCTACGAGCAGTACTTC; CDR3aa: CASSLYPVPDSSYEQYF; v_gene: TRBV5-5; j_gene: TRBJ2-7; abundance: many; d_gene: -
CDR3nt: TGTGCCAGCACCCCCGCCGGAGCTGAGCAGTTCTTC; CDR3aa: CASTPAGAEQFF; v_gene: TRBV12-3/TRBV12-4; j_gene: TRBJ2-1; abundance: many; d_gene: -
CDR3nt: TGTGCCAGCAGCATGGGGGGGGGAGAGACCCAGTACTTC; CDR3aa: CASSMGGGETQYF; v_gene: TRBV7-2; j_gene: TRBJ2-5; abundance: many; d_gene: TRBD2
CDR3nt: TGTGCCAGCAGTTACTCGAATTCAGGGCTAAAAGGAAACACCATATATTTT; CDR3aa: CASSYSNSGLKGNTIYF; v_gene: TRBV6-5; j_gene: TRBJ1-3; abundance: many; d_gene: -
CDR3nt: TGCAGTGCTAGAACCCCCGGACAGCAAAACATTCAGTACTTC; CDR3aa: CSARTPGQQNIQYF; v_gene: TRBV20-1; j_gene: TRBJ2-4; abundance: many; d_gene: -
CDR3nt: TGTGCCAGCAGCTGGGACCGACTTAGAGCTGAAGCTTTCTTT; CDR3aa: CASSWDRLRAEAFF; v_gene: TRBV5-5; j_gene: TRBJ1-1; abundance: -; d_gene: -
CDR3nt: TGTGCCAGCAGCTTAGGGTCTAGCGGGAGGTTCAGCTCCTACAATGAGCAGTTCTTC; CDR3aa: CASSLGSSGRFSSYNEQFF; v_gene: TRBV11-3; j_gene: TRBJ2-1; abundance: many; d_gene: TRBD2
CDR3nt: TGTGCCAGCAATCCAATTCGGTGGCGGGCTCAAGAGACCCAGTACTTC; CDR3aa: CASNPIRWRAQETQYF; v_gene: TRBV6-1; j_gene: TRBJ2-5; abundance: many; d_gene: -
CDR3nt: TGTGCCAGCAGGATCGTAAAGGGGAACACCGGGGAGCTGTTTTTT; CDR3aa: CASRIVKGNTGELFF; v_gene: TRBV12-3/TRBV12-4; j_gene: TRBJ2-2; abundance: many; d_gene: -
CDR3nt: TGTGCCAGCAGCGGGTCCAATGAGCAGTTCTTC; CDR3aa: CASSGSNEQFF; v_gene: TRBV9; j_gene: TRBJ2-1; abundance: many; d_gene: -
CDR3nt: TGTGCCAGCAGCGTAGTAGGACTAGCGGAATACAATGAGCAGTTCTTC; CDR3aa: CASSVVGLAEYNEQFF; v_gene: TRBV9; j_gene: TRBJ2-1; abundance: many; d_gene: TRBD2
CDR3nt: TGTGCCAGCAGGCATGGGCTAGCGGGACCCTACGAGCAGTACTTC; CDR3aa: CASRHGLAGPYEQYF; v_gene: TRBV7-2; j_gene: TRBJ2-7; abundance: -; d_gene: TRBD2
CDR3nt: TGTGCCAGCCTAGCGGGAGGGATCTACAATGAGCAGTTCTTC; CDR3aa: CASLAGGIYNEQFF; v_gene: TRBV6-2/TRBV6-3; j_gene: TRBJ2-1; abundance: -; d_gene: TRBD2
CDR3nt: TGTGCCAGCAGCCCAGGGATTAGGGGGGTGTTCTTC; CDR3aa: CASSPGIRGVFF; v_gene: TRBV7-2; j_gene: TRBJ2-1; abundance: many; d_gene: -
CDR3nt: TGCAGTGCTAGTCTCCAGGTGACCTCGGGAGAGCAGTACTTC; CDR3aa: CSASLQVTSGEQYF; v_gene: TRBV20-1; j_gene: TRBJ2-7; abundance: many; d_gene: -
CDR3nt: TGTGCCAGCGGAAGACAGGGTGGATGGGAGACCCAGTACTTC; CDR3aa: CASGRQGGWETQYF; v_gene: TRBV2; j_gene: TRBJ2-5; abundance: many; d_gene: TRBD1
CDR3nt: TGTGCCAGCATCACGGTAGGGAACAATGAGCAGTTCTTC; CDR3aa: CASITVGNNEQFF; v_gene: TRBV6-1; j_gene: TRBJ2-1; abundance: -; d_gene: -
CDR3nt: TGTGCCAGCACCCGGGACAGCCTTAATGAAAAACTGTTTTTT; CDR3aa: CASTRDSLNEKLFF; v_gene: TRBV6-1; j_gene: TRBJ1-4; abundance: many; d_gene: TRBD1
CDR3nt: TGTGCCAGCAGCCATCCGACAGGGACGGCCGGGGAGCTGTTTTTT; CDR3aa: CASSHPTGTAGELFF; v_gene: TRBV4-2; j_gene: TRBJ2-2; abundance: many; d_gene: TRBD1
CDR3nt: TGTGTCAGCAGCTTAGCCCGGGATTTAGAAGCTTTCTTT; CDR3aa: CVSSLARDLEAFF; v_gene: TRBV7-2; j_gene: TRBJ1-1; abundance: -; d_gene: -
CDR3nt: TGTGCCAGCAGCTTGAGGAGGGACTCTAGCAATCAGCCCCAGCATTTT; CDR3aa: CASSLRRDSSNQPQHF; v_gene: TRBV7-2; j_gene: TRBJ1-5; abundance: -; d_gene: -
CDR3nt: TGCGCCAGCAGCCAAGATTCCCGAGGGAATGAGCAGTTCTTC; CDR3aa: CASSQDSRGNEQFF; v_gene: TRBV4-3; j_gene: TRBJ2-1; abundance: many; d_gene: -
CDR3nt: TGTGCCAGCAGCTTAAGAGCGGGGGGACACACTGAAGCTTTCTTT; CDR3aa: CASSLRAGGHTEAFF; v_gene: TRBV7-8; j_gene: TRBJ1-1; abundance: few; d_gene: -
CDR3nt: TGTGCCAGCAGCTTAGATACTAGCGGCCTCACAGATACGCAGTATTTT; CDR3aa: CASSLDTSGLTDTQYF; v_gene: TRBV7-2; j_gene: TRBJ2-3; abundance: many; d_gene: TRBD2
CDR3nt: TGTGCCAGCAGTTATCAAGGGTCGGACATCGCGTTAAACACCATATATTTT; CDR3aa: CASSYQGSDIALNTIYF; v_gene: TRBV6-2/TRBV6-3; j_gene: TRBJ1-3; abundance: many; d_gene: -
CDR3nt: TGTGCCACCAGTGATGGGGGGAAGGGACAGCAGTTCTTC; CDR3aa: CATSDGGKGQQFF; v_gene: TRBV24-1; j_gene: TRBJ2-1; abundance: many; d_gene: -
CDR3nt: TGTGCCAGCAGCTTAGGACAGGGTGGTGGCTACACCTTC; CDR3aa: CASSLGQGGGYTF; v_gene: TRBV11-2; j_gene: TRBJ1-2; abundance: many; d_gene: TRBD1
CDR3nt: TGCAGCGTTGGGGGGAATAAGGACAGGGGGGCCTACAATGAGCAGTTCTTC; CDR3aa: CSVGGNKDRGAYNEQFF; v_gene: TRBV29-1; j_gene: TRBJ2-1; abundance: many; d_gene: TRBD1
CDR3nt: TGTGCCAGCAGCCTGTGGGAGTTAAGGCTAGGGGTCAATCAGCCCCAGCATTTT; CDR3aa: CASSLWELRLGVNQPQHF; v_gene: TRBV7-8; j_gene: TRBJ1-5; abundance: many; d_gene: -
CDR3nt: TGTGCCAGCAGCTTAGCGGGAGGGACCGGGGAGCTGTTTTTT; CDR3aa: CASSLAGGTGELFF; v_gene: TRBV7-2; j_gene: TRBJ2-2; abundance: many; d_gene: TRBD2
CDR3nt: TGTGCCATCAGTGATGGGCAGATTATGACTGAAGCTTTCTTT; CDR3aa: CAISDGQIMTEAFF; v_gene: TRBV10-3; j_gene: TRBJ1-1; abundance: many; d_gene: -
CDR3nt: TGTGCCAGCAGTGAATGGTCTGGGGCCAACGTCCTGACTTTC; CDR3aa: CASSEWSGANVLTF; v_gene: TRBV25-1; j_gene: TRBJ2-6; abundance: many; d_gene: -
CDR3nt: TGTGCCAGCAGCGTAGCGGGACTAATTTCGGACGAGCAGTACTTC; CDR3aa: CASSVAGLISDEQYF; v_gene: TRBV9; j_gene: TRBJ2-7; abundance: few; d_gene: TRBD2